The rows below give T cell receptor beta chains drawn from one sample of a study of T cells after yellow fever vaccination. TCRdb itself ran the 5' RACE reads through MiXCR, one entry per CDR3 protein. Of 300,000 to 450,000 distinct CDR3 sequences in the sample, around 6.5% were seen once. The sample was PBMCs, taken 5 days after the yellow fever booster vaccination. The receptors here all came from a man younger than 45 who received the YFV17D yellow fever vaccine. Both conserved end residues are part of each CDR3. A D gene is named only where the DNA matches it firmly. Rows give clone size only sometimes, using once, few, many, or a class for an expanded clone.

j_gene	d_gene	v_gene	abundance	CDR3nt	CDR3aa
TRBJ2-3	TRBD2	TRBV28	NA	TGTGCCAGCAGTTTATTGCTAGTGGGAGGGCCCTCGGGGTATTTT	CASSLLLVGGPSGYF
TRBJ1-1	NA	TRBV29-1	many	TGCAGCGTGACCATGAACACTGAAGCTTTCTTT	CSVTMNTEAFF
TRBJ1-1	NA	TRBV5-1	many	TGCGCCAGCAGCCCATGGACAGTGAACACTGAAGCTTTCTTT	CASSPWTVNTEAFF
TRBJ2-3	NA	TRBV27	many	TGTGCCAGCAACCTTGGACACCCTAGCACAGATACGCAGTATTTT	CASNLGHPSTDTQYF
TRBJ1-1	NA	TRBV6-2/TRBV6-3	NA	TGTGCCAGCAAAGGGGCAGTGTCTGAAGCTTTCTTT	CASKGAVSEAFF
TRBJ2-1	NA	TRBV20-1	NA	TGCAGTGCTAGACCGCCCAATAAACAAAACAATGAGCAGTTCTTC	CSARPPNKQNNEQFF
TRBJ2-1	NA	TRBV7-2	few	TGTGCCAGCTGCCCGGGGGCCTACAATGAGCAGTTCTTC	CASCPGAYNEQFF
TRBJ2-3	TRBD1	TRBV4-3	NA	TGCGCCAGCAGCCAACGGGACAGGGACACAGATACGCAGTATTTT	CASSQRDRDTDTQYF
TRBJ1-6	NA	TRBV20-1	few	TGCAGTGCTAGCCCGGGGTCAGGCTCACCCCTCCACTTT	CSASPGSGSPLHF
TRBJ2-5	NA	TRBV12-3/TRBV12-4	many	TGTGCCAGCAGTACCTCGTCGGGGACCCAGTACTTC	CASSTSSGTQYF
TRBJ2-1	NA	TRBV20-1	NA	TGCAGTGCTAGAGGTGGGGATCACAGGTCGTGGGAGCAGTTCTTC	CSARGGDHRSWEQFF
TRBJ1-1	TRBD1	TRBV4-3	few	TGCGCCAGCAGCCAGGACCGGGACAGGGTGAACACTGAAGCTTTCTTT	CASSQDRDRVNTEAFF
TRBJ2-1	TRBD2	TRBV24-1	many	TGTGCCACCAGTGATAGTAGCGGGGGCACCGGTAGCTCCTACAATGAGCAGTTCTTC	CATSDSSGGTGSSYNEQFF
TRBJ2-7	NA	TRBV5-1	many	TGCGCCAGCAGCTTGAGACATGACTACGAGCAGTACTTC	CASSLRHDYEQYF
TRBJ2-7	NA	TRBV7-2	few	TGTGCCAGCAGCTTAGCGAGGGTAGGGGGGCAACACGAGCAGTACTTC	CASSLARVGGQHEQYF
TRBJ2-3	NA	TRBV7-9	NA	TGTGCCAGCAGCTTAACTATAGGTCTAGATACGCAGTATTTT	CASSLTIGLDTQYF
TRBJ2-7	TRBD2	TRBV6-4	many	TGTGCCAGCAGTGACTCGCCCCAGCGGGGGGACTACGAGCAGTACTTC	CASSDSPQRGDYEQYF
TRBJ1-3	NA	TRBV29-1	NA	TGCAGCGTTGAAACCCAGAACTCTGGAAACACCATATATTTT	CSVETQNSGNTIYF
TRBJ2-7	NA	TRBV15	NA	TGTGCCACCAGCAGTGGGGTCCGAATCTACGAGCAGTACTTC	CATSSGVRIYEQYF
TRBJ2-2	TRBD2	TRBV6-1	few	TGTGCCAGCAGCCGACTAGCGGGAGTTCGGGCCGGGGAGCTGTTTTTT	CASSRLAGVRAGELFF
TRBJ1-5	TRBD1	TRBV6-2/TRBV6-3	few	TGTGCCAGCAGCACGGACAGGGATCAGCCCCAGCATTTT	CASSTDRDQPQHF
TRBJ2-1	TRBD2	TRBV13	NA	TGTGCCAGCAGCTCCAGCGGGAGGGCCGATGAGCAGTTCTTC	CASSSSGRADEQFF
TRBJ1-5	NA	TRBV4-2	many	TGTGCCAGCAGCCAAGTTGGGGGGGCTCTAAGCAATCAGCCCCAGCATTTT	CASSQVGGALSNQPQHF
TRBJ2-5	TRBD1	TRBV10-3	many	TGTGCCATCAGTAGACAGGGGCCTAACACTCAAGAGACCCAGTACTTC	CAISRQGPNTQETQYF
TRBJ2-6	NA	TRBV29-1	many	TGCAGCGTTGAGAGGGAAGCACCCGGGGCCAACGTCCTGACTTTC	CSVEREAPGANVLTF
TRBJ2-1	NA	TRBV5-1	few	TGCGCCAGCAGCTTTAGCCCAGACAATGAGCAGTTCTTC	CASSFSPDNEQFF
TRBJ2-5	NA	TRBV7-9	few	TGTGCCAGCAGCTTAGACTGGACAACACAAGAGACCCAGTACTTC	CASSLDWTTQETQYF
TRBJ2-7	NA	TRBV7-2	few	TGTGCCAGCAGCTTCAGGGAGGCATACGAGCAGTACTTC	CASSFREAYEQYF
TRBJ2-1	TRBD2	TRBV7-2	many	TGTGCCAGCAGCCCTACACCCACTAGCGGATACAATGAGCAGTTCTTC	CASSPTPTSGYNEQFF
TRBJ2-1	NA	TRBV29-1	many	TGCAGCGTTGCGGGGCGGCTCAGCTCCTACAATGAGCAGTTCTTC	CSVAGRLSSYNEQFF
TRBJ2-2	NA	TRBV7-9	NA	TGTGCCAAAGAGGGGGAGGCCGGGGAGCTGTTTTTT	CAKEGEAGELFF
TRBJ2-5	TRBD2	TRBV28	many	TGTGCCCTTTCACTAGCGGGAGAAGAGACCCAGTACTTC	CALSLAGEETQYF
TRBJ2-1	TRBD2	TRBV19	few	TGTGCCAGTAGTATAGAGGGACTAGTCTACAATGAGCAGTTCTTC	CASSIEGLVYNEQFF
TRBJ2-2	TRBD1	TRBV20-1	few	TGCAGTGCTAGAACTCCGGGACAGGCTTCCGGGGAGCTGTTTTTT	CSARTPGQASGELFF
TRBJ2-7	NA	TRBV7-2	many	TGTGCCAGCACCCGAGGGGGGGCCTTACGCTACGAGCAGTACTTC	CASTRGGALRYEQYF
TRBJ2-7	TRBD2	TRBV3-1	many	TGTGCCAGCAGCCAAGTAGGGCGGGAGAGGGAGCAGTACTTC	CASSQVGREREQYF
TRBJ2-1	TRBD1	TRBV5-1	many	TGCGCCAGCAGCCCAGGACAGGGGAGACACAATGAGCAGTTCTTC	CASSPGQGRHNEQFF
TRBJ1-5	NA	TRBV30	NA	TGTGCCTGCTCCCGGGCGAACAATCAGCCCCAGCATTTT	CACSRANNQPQHF
TRBJ1-6	TRBD1	TRBV7-2	NA	TGTGCCAGCAGCCACGGGACAGGGAGGGAAACCCTCCACTTT	CASSHGTGRETLHF
TRBJ2-5	NA	TRBV27	NA	TGTGCCAGCAGTCCGGAACCGCTCGCGACCCAGTACTTC	CASSPEPLATQYF
TRBJ1-4	NA	TRBV5-4	NA	TGTGCCAGCAGCCAGAGGGGAAGGCCTAATGAAAAACTGTTTTTT	CASSQRGRPNEKLFF
TRBJ2-7	TRBD2	TRBV5-1	few	TGCGCCAGCAGCTTGTTCCCGGGACTAGCGGGAGCGAACTACGAGCAGTACTTC	CASSLFPGLAGANYEQYF
TRBJ2-2	TRBD1	TRBV5-1	many	TGCGCCAGCAGCTCGGGACAGGGGTCAGTAGGCGGGGAGCTGTTTTTT	CASSSGQGSVGGELFF
TRBJ2-5	NA	TRBV7-2	few	TGTGCCAGCAGCCCCCTTAGCGGACATGGGTCAGAGACCCAGTACTTC	CASSPLSGHGSETQYF
TRBJ2-3	NA	TRBV9	many	TGTGCCAGCAGCGCCCCCTCGGGGTCCCGGCCCACAGATACGCAGTATTTT	CASSAPSGSRPTDTQYF
TRBJ2-7	NA	TRBV12-3/TRBV12-4	NA	TGTGCCAGCACTTTAGGGAACGAGCAGTACTTC	CASTLGNEQYF
TRBJ2-1	NA	TRBV12-3/TRBV12-4	many	TGTGCCAGCAGTATAAATACAAGTGAGCAGTTCTTC	CASSINTSEQFF
TRBJ2-7	NA	TRBV29-1	many	TGCAGCGGCTCGAGTGGGAGAGGGTGGCAGTACTTC	CSGSSGRGWQYF
TRBJ2-7	NA	TRBV20-1	NA	TGCAGTGCTATCAGCCCGAGCTCCTACGAGCAGTACTTC	CSAISPSSYEQYF
TRBJ1-5	NA	TRBV7-2	many	TGTGCCAGCAGCTTAGATCAGGGGCCCCAGCATTTT	CASSLDQGPQHF
TRBJ2-2	TRBD2	TRBV18	few	TGTGCCAGCTCGATTACTAGCGATCGCGCCGGGGAGCTGTTTTTT	CASSITSDRAGELFF
TRBJ2-2	TRBD1	TRBV9	NA	TGTGCCAGCAGCCCCAGGACAGGGGGCTATAACACCGGGGAGCTGTTTTTT	CASSPRTGGYNTGELFF
TRBJ1-4	TRBD1	TRBV5-5	NA	TGTGCCAGCAGCTTAGGACAGGGGGCCGAAAAACTGTTTTTT	CASSLGQGAEKLFF
TRBJ2-3	NA	TRBV29-1	NA	TGCAGCGTTGTTATCCAGGGGTTGACAGATACGCAGTATTTT	CSVVIQGLTDTQYF
TRBJ2-1	TRBD2	TRBV5-5	many	TGTGCCAGCAGCTGGGGACTAGCGGGAGTCTATGAGCAGTTCTTC	CASSWGLAGVYEQFF